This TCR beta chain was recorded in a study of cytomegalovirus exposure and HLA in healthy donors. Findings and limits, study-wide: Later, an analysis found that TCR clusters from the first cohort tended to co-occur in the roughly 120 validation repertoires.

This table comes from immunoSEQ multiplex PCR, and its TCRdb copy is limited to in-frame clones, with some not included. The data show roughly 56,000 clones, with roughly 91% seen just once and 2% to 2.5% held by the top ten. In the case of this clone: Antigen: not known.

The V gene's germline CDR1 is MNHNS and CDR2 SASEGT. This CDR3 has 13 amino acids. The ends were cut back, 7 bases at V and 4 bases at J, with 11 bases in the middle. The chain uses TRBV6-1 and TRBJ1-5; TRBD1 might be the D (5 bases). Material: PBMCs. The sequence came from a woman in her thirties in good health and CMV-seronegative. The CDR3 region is CASKQVLNQPQHF. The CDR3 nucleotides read TGTGCCAGCAAACAGGTTTTAAATCAGCCCCAGCATTTT.